The 3 T cell receptor beta chains presented below share a single source sample, sequenced in a study of vaccination and CD4 T cells after COVID-19. These receptors have no known antigen. With the Oncomine TCR Beta short-read assay, DNA from cultured CD4+ T cells was sequenced. TCRdb called the PCR reads again in MiXCR, with one record for every CDR3 protein. The repertoire has some 22,000 distinct CDR3 sequences, 55% to 65% of them found once; the top ten carry 20% to 25%. Treatment here: approximately 10-day PBMC culture with coronavirus spike peptide pools or control peptides (ViraFEST assay). The sample was CD4+ T cells from blood, cultured in vitro, taken before SARS-CoV-2 vaccination. The receptors were gathered from a human donor who received a COVID-19 vaccine.

The V call is TRBV20-1, the J call TRBJ1-4; D gene uncertain. Germline V lookup: CDR1 DFQATT, CDR2 SNEGSKA (reference sequence). The V end lost 6 bases, the J end lost 7 bases, and 12 bases lay between the germline ends. This CDR3 is 12 amino acids long. The CDR3 sequence is CSAIRGGEKLFF. CDR3 in DNA: TGCAGTGCCATAAGAGGAGGTGAAAAACTGTTTTTT.

J is TRBJ1-5 and V is TRBV6-1, with 8 bases aligning to TRBD1. V shed 2 bases, J shed 0 bases, and the junction held 3 bases outside the gene matches. CDR1 MNHNS and CDR2 SASEGT come from the germline V gene. CDR3 size: 16 residues. This CDR3 reads CASSEPGGYSNQPQHF. CDR3 nucleotide sequence: TGTGCCAGCAGTGAACCAGGGGGCTATAGCAATCAGCCCCAGCATTTT.

The CDR3: CASSESWQPKSPEAFF. The CDR3 region has the DNA TGCGCCAGCAGTGAGTCGTGGCAGCCCAAGTCTCCTGAAGCTTTCTTT. This chain links TRBV10-1 with TRBJ1-1; D is uncertain. V lost 0 bases, J lost 6 bases, and 17 bases lay in between. This CDR3 region has 16 residues. Germline CDR1 and CDR2: WNHNN and SYGVQD (reference sequence).